The rows below give T cell receptor beta chains drawn from one sample of a study of regulatory dendritic cells for organ transplantation. The table came from immunoSEQ multiplex PCR; TCRdb's copy has only in-frame clones and leaves some out. The data hold 25,000 to 30,000 clones, with more than 70% observed a single time. The sequenced material came from naive CD8+ T cells from blood. These receptors all stem from a human donor in good health. Each CDR3 is given with its conserved first and last residue. Fields, in order: J gene, clone size, V gene, CDR3 protein. Size values are once, few and many counts, or a class for expanded clones, and some rows have none.

J: TRBJ1-1
size: .
V: TRBV5-1
CDR3: CASSLGDSREAFF

J: TRBJ1-2
size: .
V: TRBV7-2
CDR3: CASSLETQGPYGYTF

J: TRBJ1-2
size: .
V: TRBV6-6
CDR3: CASMLAEDGYTF

J: TRBJ2-2
size: .
V: TRBV9
CDR3: CASTVQGQDTGELFF

J: TRBJ2-1
size: .
V: TRBV7-6
CDR3: CASARGASYNEQFF

J: TRBJ1-6
size: .
V: TRBV7-9
CDR3: CASSSWGGPRYHSPLHF

J: TRBJ1-5
size: .
V: TRBV5-4
CDR3: CASSSGQGNNQPQHF

J: TRBJ2-1
size: .
V: TRBV7-9
CDR3: CASSLVEGGLHEQFF

J: TRBJ2-3
size: once
V: TRBV7-2
CDR3: CASSPRDPRAVEYF

J: TRBJ2-3
size: .
V: TRBV29-1
CDR3: CSVERWKSTDTQYF

J: TRBJ2-7
size: .
V: TRBV4-1
CDR3: CASSQIGGDEQYF

J: TRBJ2-4
size: once
V: TRBV2
CDR3: CASSLSDLAKNIQYF

J: TRBJ2-3
size: once
V: TRBV4-3
CDR3: CASSQGTGQGSDTQYF

J: TRBJ2-5
size: .
V: TRBV15
CDR3: CATSGGLASQETQYF

J: TRBJ2-7
size: .
V: TRBV29-1
CDR3: CSVRTGTNYEQYF

J: TRBJ1-5
size: once
V: TRBV7-8
CDR3: CASRQPIPPQHF

J: TRBJ1-2
size: .
V: TRBV10-3
CDR3: CAISESRQGVFNYGHTF

J: TRBJ2-7
size: few
V: TRBV12-5
CDR3: CASGLTAYEQYF

J: TRBJ2-5
size: .
V: TRBV7-9
CDR3: CASRPRAGNRETQYF

J: TRBJ2-1
size: .
V: TRBV5-6
CDR3: CASRGDRGDYNEQFF

J: TRBJ2-7
size: once
V: TRBV13
CDR3: CASSGRSLHEQYF

J: TRBJ2-3
size: .
V: TRBV2
CDR3: CASSEGAGAADTQYF

J: TRBJ2-4
size: .
V: TRBV7-9
CDR3: CASSLGGLGKNIQYF

J: TRBJ2-7
size: .
V: TRBV18
CDR3: CASSPRDTNYEQYF

J: TRBJ2-1
size: .
V: TRBV7-6
CDR3: CASSLSGAGGLIEQFF

J: TRBJ2-1
size: .
V: TRBV2
CDR3: CASSDPPGEQFF

J: TRBJ2-7
size: .
V: TRBV5-6
CDR3: CASRSWGGVYEQYF

J: TRBJ2-7
size: .
V: TRBV29-1
CDR3: CSVAGGHSYEQYF

J: TRBJ2-1
size: .
V: TRBV9
CDR3: CASSGGTGNYNGQFF

J: TRBJ2-7
size: .
V: TRBV27
CDR3: CASSTLRGTYYEQYF

J: TRBJ2-7
size: .
V: TRBV28
CDR3: CASRGASEQYF

J: .
size: .
V: TRBV27
CDR3: CASSFSGLGEQYF

J: TRBJ2-3
size: .
V: TRBV27
CDR3: CASSFSFVAGESTDTQYF

J: TRBJ2-7
size: .
V: TRBV11-2
CDR3: CASSFGQFYEQYF

J: TRBJ1-3
size: .
V: TRBV9
CDR3: CASSGSGAPSGNTIYF

J: TRBJ1-1
size: .
V: TRBV27
CDR3: CASSLAGPYTEAFF

J: TRBJ1-1
size: .
V: TRBV7-2
CDR3: CASSPLGRGSTEAFF

J: TRBJ1-1
size: .
V: TRBV19
CDR3: CASSMVQGGGTEAFF

J: TRBJ2-7
size: .
V: TRBV16
CDR3: CASSPRGNEQYF

J: TRBJ2-3
size: .
V: TRBV6-5
CDR3: CASSLTGVGTDTQYF

J: TRBJ2-7
size: few
V: TRBV7-9
CDR3: CASSHRDSPHEQYF

J: TRBJ1-3
size: .
V: TRBV11-2
CDR3: CASSSVGTGVYGNTIYF

J: TRBJ2-1
size: few
V: TRBV7-2
CDR3: CASRPSGNEQFF

J: TRBJ1-2
size: .
V: TRBV4-3
CDR3: CASRGYSGETGGYTF

J: TRBJ2-7
size: .
V: TRBV7-8
CDR3: CASSPKSGISFLEQYF

J: TRBJ2-3
size: .
V: TRBV18
CDR3: CASSPRDRVDTQYF

J: TRBJ1-1
size: few
V: TRBV7-2
CDR3: CASSFSGTGGAFF

J: TRBJ1-5
size: once
V: TRBV7-8
CDR3: CASSFHRDRVKRSNQPQHF

J: TRBJ2-2
size: once
V: TRBV21-1
CDR3: CASSTPAGTGVTGELFF

J: TRBJ2-7
size: .
V: TRBV6-5
CDR3: CASSLRDRLIYEQYF

J: TRBJ2-1
size: .
V: TRBV4-1
CDR3: CASSQEEGSYNEQFF

J: TRBJ1-2
size: once
V: TRBV7-9
CDR3: CASSDVLVLPYGYTF